Below, one T cell receptor beta chain is given with its context. The antigen is undetermined. The data originate from a study of blood T cells in healthy people across ages. Study background: Roughly one uniquely barcoded beta molecule per two T cells was captured. Study-wide results and limits: Older individuals had lower TCR beta diversity per million T cells (the decline was roughly linear).

This CDR3 spans 15 amino acids. Germline CDR1 and CDR2: WSHSY and SAAADI. V lost 4 bases and J lost 3; bases outside the gene matches: 9. A J-beta primer mix and a sample-barcoded 5' primer were used in a second PCR of about 7 to 12 cycles. TCRdb recomputed calls from the 5' RACE reads with MiXCR, one row per CDR3 protein. The data contain about 1.5 million distinct CDR3 sequences, under 55% of them singletons. This clonotype originated in a woman aged 18 to 35 in good health. This chain uses TRBV10-2 with TRBJ2-7; TRBD1 agrees at 7 bases. Sequencing input: blood. CDR3 nucleotides: TGCGCCAGCAGTGCTCGGGACAGCCGATACTACGAGCAGTACTTC. Its protein product is CASSARDSRYYEQYF.